This record looks at one T cell receptor (beta chain) sequence and its context. The antigen remains unidentified. V was clipped by 0 bases and J by 0 bases, with 10 bases between them. Germline-derived CDR1 and CDR2 are LGHNA and YNFKEQ. The CDR3 has 16 residues. These data come from a study of T cells after yellow fever vaccination. Study outcomes and limitations: Faster peaking, at day 5 versus 15, marked a secondary response that was weaker. Booster sampling recovered most clones from primary vaccination (approximately 97% CD4, roughly 86% CD8). A small proportion of clonotypes was detected in both the CD4 and CD8 compartments.

UMIs and a universal primer site were added when TCR cDNA was made by 5'RACE template switching. Each CDR3 protein is one row after TCRdb ran MiXCR on the 5' RACE reads. The sample holds around 400,000 distinct CDR3 sequences; roughly 12% are singletons and the top ten take roughly a sixth. The sequence was obtained from a man aged 18 to 30 who received the YFV17D yellow fever vaccine. V usage is TRBV4-2 and J usage is TRBJ2-3; perhaps D is TRBD1 or TRBD2 (5 bases each). The specimen was PBMCs, collected on the day of the first yellow fever vaccination. The CDR3 DNA reads as TGTGCCAGCAGCCAAGACGGGGCGTCTAGCACAGATACGCAGTATTTT. It is translated as CASSQDGASSTDTQYF.